This T cell receptor beta chain was captured by sequencing in a study of blood T cell repertoires in COVID-19. The study assigned cohorts using participant-reported clinical history. With 5 bases removed from V and 2 bases from J, the gap between germline ends came to 15 bases. CDR3 length: 15 amino acids. The germline V gene encodes CDR1 SNHLY and CDR2 FYNNEI. Measured with immunoSEQ multiplex PCR; TCRdb has only the in-frame clones, and not every one. The sample shows some 410,000 clones, roughly 88% of them seen only once. Sequencing was carried out using PBMCs or T cells enriched from blood (not recorded which). This sequence was found in a woman in her 30s with acute COVID-19. The rearrangement uses TRBV2 and TRBJ1-2; D possibly corresponds to TRBD1 (5 bases). CDR3 coding DNA: TGTGCCAGCAGTCCTAGACAGAGAGCAAACTATGGCTACACCTTC. This codes for CASSPRQRANYGYTF.